The 17 T cell receptor beta chains reported below all come from one sample, sequenced in a study of blood T cell repertoires in COVID-19 (dated by TCRdb to the early 2020s). Preparation of the library involved the immunoSEQ multiplex PCR assay. In its TCRdb copy, this immuneACCESS table keeps in-frame sequences only and misses some clones. Where compared with another copy, unresolved V genes explain less than half of these, and the others have no known cause. This sample is represented by about 210,000 clones; about four fifths of them were singletons. The ten largest clones represent 6.9% of the sample. The sample consisted of peripheral blood. The receptors shown here come from a man aged 60 to 69 with acute or convalescent COVID-19.

The chain employs TRBV2 and TRBJ1-5, with a tentative D call TRBD1 (5 bases). Per germline, CDR1 SNHLY and CDR2 FYNNEI. The CDR3 covers 15 residues. The V gene lost 0 bases and the J gene lost 7 bases, with 13 bases spanning the gap. CDR3 nucleotides: TGTGCCAGCAGTGAAGCTTTTGGGGGGGTCCAGCCCCAGCATTTT. Translated: CASSEAFGGVQPQHF.

The rearrangement uses TRBV4-1 and TRBJ2-5; 10 bases are a match to TRBD1. The V segment lost 0 bases and the J segment 2 bases; nucleotides outside the gene matches: 9. Germline CDR1 reads MGHRA; CDR2 reads YSYEKL. The CDR3 consists of 18 residues. The CDR3 here is CASSQERQGAPLQETQYF. In DNA, the CDR3 is TGCGCCAGCAGCCAAGAGAGACAGGGGGCGCCCTTACAAGAGACCCAGTACTTC.

This chain uses TRBV7-8 with TRBJ1-2; D possibly corresponds to TRBD1 (5 bases). Trimming took 0 bases from V and 8 from J, leaving 10 bases between them. Germline V gene data show CDR1 as SGHVS and CDR2 as FQNEAQ. The CDR3 contains 13 residues. CDR3 protein: CASSLATAGGYTF. The CDR3 DNA is TGTGCCAGCAGCTTAGCGACAGCGGGCGGCTACACCTTC.

The chain uses TRBV7-2 and TRBJ1-1; 7 bases map to TRBD1. With V trimmed by 2 bases and J by 3 bases, 3 bases remained unmatched. CDR3 length: 14 amino acids. Germline V CDR1 and CDR2: SGHTA, FQGNSA. This CDR3 is CASSLNRGDTEAFF. CDR3 nucleotides: TGTGCCAGCAGCTTAAACAGGGGTGACACTGAAGCTTTCTTT.

The chain is built from TRBV11-2 and TRBJ2-1; 7 nucleotides agree with TRBD2. The length of the CDR3 is 16 residues. Germline values: CDR1 SGHAT, CDR2 FQNNGV. Germline trimming cut 5 bases from V and 3 bases from J; bases unmatched to any gene: 10. Here the CDR3 reads CASSQRAGFDYNEQFF. As DNA, the CDR3 is TGTGCCAGCAGCCAAAGAGCGGGGTTCGACTACAATGAGCAGTTCTTC.

The chain has TRBV6-1 and TRBJ2-4; tentative D call: TRBD2 (6 bases). This CDR3 has 16 amino acids. Per germline, CDR1 MNHNS and CDR2 SASEGT. V was trimmed by 4 bases and J by 7 bases, leaving 20 bases between them. CDR3 DNA: TGTGCCAGCAGTGTAAATAGCGGAATCCACGGGAACATTCAGTACTTC. This translates into CASSVNSGIHGNIQYF.

This clone was found a few times. The V and J genes are TRBV6-6 and TRBJ2-1; D is possibly TRBD2 (6 bases). V gave up 6 bases and J gave up 5 bases, with 14 bases separating them. CDR1 is MNHNY and CDR2 is SVGAGI in the germline V gene (reference sequence). This CDR3 is built from 14 residues. CDR3 DNA: TGTGCCAGCAGCCGGGCGGGGAGCGACAATGAGCAGTTCTTC. Its protein is CASSRAGSDNEQFF.

The rearrangement joins TRBV6-5 to TRBJ1-1; 8 nucleotides align to TRBD1. Germline V CDR1 and CDR2: MNHEY, SVGAGI. The CDR3 extends over 14 amino acids. With 5 bases clipped from V and 0 bases from J, the junction kept 2 bases outside the gene matches. The CDR3 DNA sequence: TGTGCCAGCAGTCGACAGGGGATGAACACTGAAGCTTTCTTT. Its translation: CASSRQGMNTEAFF.

The CDR3 region is CASSLSGTGLIWGFGSYTF. The CDR3 region has the DNA TGTGCCAGCAGCTTATCCGGGACAGGCCTCATTTGGGGGTTCGGGAGCTACACCTTC. The chain links TRBV5-4 to TRBJ1-2; 8 bases agree with TRBD1. V trimming: 2 bases; J trimming: 9 bases; junction bases outside the gene matches: 24. The CDR3 consists of 19 residues. CDR1 is SGHNT and CDR2 is YYREEE in the germline V gene (reference sequence).

The chain recombines TRBV4-1 with TRBJ2-5; D might be TRBD2 (5 bases). CDR3 length equals 13 residues. V lost 3 bases and J 4 bases, leaving 9 bases between the germline ends. In germline, CDR1 is MGHRA, CDR2 YSYEKL. The CDR3 reads CASSQLAGETQYF. CDR3 nucleotide sequence: TGCGCCAGCAGCCAGCTAGCTGGAGAGACCCAGTACTTC.

The gene calls are TRBV9 and TRBJ2-3, with 11 bases matching TRBD2. J gave up 4 bases and V 2 bases, and 3 bases lay outside the gene matches. Per the germline V gene, CDR1 is SGDLS and CDR2 is YYNGEE. The CDR3 has 15 amino acids. CDR3 bases: TGTGCCAGCAGCGTTTCTAGCGGGGGGTCAGATACGCAGTATTTT. As protein: CASSVSSGGSDTQYF. The full variable domain, completed using reference TRBV9 and TRBJ2-3, is DSGVTQTPKHLITATGQRVTLRCSPRSGDLSVYWYQQSLDQGLQFLIQYYNGEERAKGNILERFSAQQFPDLHSELNLSSLELGDSALYFCASSVSSGGSDTQYFGPGTRLTVL.

In its sample, this clone was seen a few times. DNA of the CDR3: TGTGCCAGCAGCTTGGGCTTGGGACAAGCCACCCGGAGTGTGTTTTTT. Translation gives CASSLGLGQATRSVFF. The V call is TRBV5-5, the J call TRBJ2-2; possible D gene TRBD1, 6 bases. Germline V CDR1 and CDR2: SGHKS, YYEKEE (reference sequence). Trimming pared 0 bases from V and 15 bases from J, leaving 24 bases between. The CDR3 has 16 amino acids.

The chain has TRBV6-2 or TRBV6-3 and TRBJ1-1; unclear D gene. CDR3 length: 16 residues. Germline-derived CDR1 and CDR2 are MNHEY and SVGEGT. V lost 2 bases and J 0 bases, leaving 13 bases between the germline ends. The CDR3 DNA follows: TGTGCCAGCAGTTACCTACGCCGCCTGATGAACACTGAAGCTTTCTTT. This encodes CASSYLRRLMNTEAFF.

This rearrangement joins TRBV11-2 to TRBJ2-5; D unclear. CDR3 length: 12 amino acids. V gave up 0 bases and J gave up 4 bases, with 3 bases separating them. Germline V gene data show CDR1 as SGHAT and CDR2 as FQNNGV. Here the CDR3 DNA reads TGTGCCAGCAGCTTAGATCGAGAGACCCAGTACTTC. Its protein is CASSLDRETQYF.

CDR3 loop: CASSSSKTGASTGELFF. CDR3 bases: TGTGCCAGCAGCTCCTCAAAAACAGGGGCGAGCACCGGGGAGCTGTTTTTT. This rearrangement joins TRBV11-2 to TRBJ2-2, with 7 positions matching TRBD1. V was pared by 4 bases and J by 4 bases, with 12 bases of the junction left unmatched. The CDR3 is 17 residues long. Germline V gene lookup returns CDR1 SGHAT and CDR2 FQNNGV.

The chain carries TRBV7-9 and TRBJ2-1, with 8 bases identical to TRBD2. CDR1 and CDR2 from the germline V gene are SEHNR and FQNEAQ (reference sequence). The junction had 4 bases not matched to a gene; V was cut back by 4 bases and J by 8 bases. CDR3 length equals 13 residues. The CDR3 loop is CASSSGLADEQFF. CDR3 nucleotide sequence: TGTGCCAGCAGCTCTGGACTAGCCGATGAGCAGTTCTTC.

The chain uses TRBV7-3 and TRBJ2-1, with 8 bases lining up with TRBD2. The trim removed 2 bases at V and 10 bases at J, leaving 7 bases unmatched. The length of the CDR3 is 14 residues. Germline lookup yields CDR1 SGHTA and CDR2 FQGTGA. The CDR3 loop is CASSLGSSGPEQFF. For the CDR3, the DNA is TGTGCCAGCAGCTTAGGGTCTAGCGGGCCCGAGCAGTTCTTC.